This paragraph covers one TCR beta chain sequence. The antigen is undetermined. This sample stems from a study of OX40 agonist ivuxolimab in advanced cancers. Generated by immunoSEQ multiplex PCR, the TCRdb table keeps only in-frame clones and is missing some. This table has under 85,000 clones, 94% appearing once. The CDR3 is 13 residues long. V lost 1 base, J lost 7 bases, and 10 bases lay in between. Germline values: CDR1 SGHTA, CDR2 FQGNSA. Study results and limitations: Partial responders at 0.1-3.0 mg/kg showed near-lowest clonal expansion. Nonresponders, in some cases, also had low normalized T-cell clonal expansion.

The source of this sequence is an adult with an advanced solid tumor such as melanoma, head and neck, liver or kidney cancer. The sequenced sample was CD4+ or CD8+ T cells sorted from blood, obtained in a trial of the OX40 agonist ivuxolimab. J is TRBJ1-1 and V is TRBV7-2; tentative D call: TRBD1 (5 bases). The CDR3 region is CASSLGGAIEAFF. CDR3 DNA: TGTGCCAGCAGCTTAGGTGGGGCAATTGAAGCTTTCTTT.